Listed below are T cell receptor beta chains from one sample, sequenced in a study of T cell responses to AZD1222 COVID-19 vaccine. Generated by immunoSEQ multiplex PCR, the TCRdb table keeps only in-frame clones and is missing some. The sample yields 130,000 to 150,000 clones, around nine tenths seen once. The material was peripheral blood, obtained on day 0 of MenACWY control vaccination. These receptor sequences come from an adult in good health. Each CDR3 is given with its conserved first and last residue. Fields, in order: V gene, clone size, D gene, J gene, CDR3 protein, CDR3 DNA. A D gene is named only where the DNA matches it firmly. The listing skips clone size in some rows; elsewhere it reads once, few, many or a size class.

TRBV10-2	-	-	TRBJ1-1	CASISEAVLNTEAFF	TGCGCCAGCATAAGTGAGGCGGTACTGAACACTGAAGCTTTCTTT
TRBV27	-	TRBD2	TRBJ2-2	CASSFSETSGVHGGELFF	TGTGCCAGCAGTTTCAGCGAGACTAGCGGGGTTCATGGCGGGGAGCTGTTTTTT
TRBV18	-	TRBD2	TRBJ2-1	CASSPGLAGGNEQFF	TGTGCCAGCTCACCGGGACTAGCGGGAGGTAATGAGCAGTTCTTC
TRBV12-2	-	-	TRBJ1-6	CASRLDWGSLLHF	TGTGCAAGTCGCTTAGATTGGGGATCCCTCCTCCACTTT
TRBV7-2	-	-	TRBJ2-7	CASSLVRARRGGAYEQYF	TGTGCCAGCAGCTTAGTGCGTGCTCGGAGGGGGGGGGCCTACGAGCAGTACTTC
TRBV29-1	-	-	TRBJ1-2	CSAPTGRGYGYTF	TGCAGCGCCCCCACCGGACGGGGGTATGGCTACACCTTC
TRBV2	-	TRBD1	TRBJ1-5	CASSGSGTAYNQPQHF	TGTGCCAGCAGTGGGTCCGGGACAGCATATAATCAGCCCCAGCATTTT
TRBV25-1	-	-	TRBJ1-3	CASSARGGSGNTIYF	TGTGCCAGCAGCGCCCGGGGAGGCTCTGGAAACACCATATATTTT
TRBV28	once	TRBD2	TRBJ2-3	CASINSGLAVTDTQYF	TGTGCCAGCATCAACTCGGGACTAGCGGTCACAGATACGCAGTATTTT
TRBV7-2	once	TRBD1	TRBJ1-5	CASSLQQGRTNQPQHF	TGTGCCAGCAGCTTACAACAGGGGAGGACAAATCAGCCCCAGCATTTT
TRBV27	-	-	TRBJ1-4	CATGHSYEKLFF	TGTGCCACGGGACACAGCTATGAAAAACTGTTTTTT
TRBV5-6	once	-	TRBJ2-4	CASSLWANGLNIQYF	TGTGCCAGCAGCTTGTGGGCGAATGGCCTAAACATTCAGTACTTC
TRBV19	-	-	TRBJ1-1	CASSIVMNTEAFF	TGTGCCAGTAGTATAGTGATGAACACTGAAGCTTTCTTT
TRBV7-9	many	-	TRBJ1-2	CASSLTRSLHYGYTF	TGTGCCAGCAGCTTAACGAGGTCCTTGCACTATGGCTACACCTTC
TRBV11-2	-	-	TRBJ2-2	CASSPDSLNTGELFF	TGTGCCAGCAGCCCTGACAGCCTGAACACCGGGGAGCTGTTTTTT
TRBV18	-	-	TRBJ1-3	CASSPQGNGNTIYF	TGTGCCAGCTCACCACAGGGGAACGGAAACACCATATATTTT
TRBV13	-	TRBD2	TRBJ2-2	CASSQEGLAGGLVRGTGELFF	TGTGCCAGCAGCCAGGAGGGACTAGCGGGCGGACTCGTTCGAGGCACCGGGGAGCTGTTTTTT
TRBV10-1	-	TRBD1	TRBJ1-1	CASSNPGQGRAFF	TGCGCCAGCAGCAACCCGGGACAGGGTCGAGCTTTCTTT
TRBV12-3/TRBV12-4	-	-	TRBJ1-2	CASSSPGNYGYTF	TGTGCCAGCAGTTCCCCAGGCAACTATGGCTACACCTTC
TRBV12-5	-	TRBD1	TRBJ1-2	CASGPTGGSGYTF	TGTGCTAGTGGCCCGACAGGGGGCAGTGGCTACACCTTC
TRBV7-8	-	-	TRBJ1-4	CASSRGAPPEKLFF	TGTGCCAGCAGCCGAGGGGCACCCCCAGAAAAACTGTTTTTT
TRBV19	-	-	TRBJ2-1	CASSIEAGYYNEQFF	TGTGCCAGTAGTATAGAAGCAGGCTACTACAATGAGCAGTTCTTC
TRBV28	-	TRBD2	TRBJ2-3	CASSTITSGGIDTQYF	TGTGCCAGCAGTACCATAACTAGCGGGGGCATAGATACGCAGTATTTT
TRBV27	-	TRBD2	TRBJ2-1	CASSPRRSGRWGDEQFF	TGTGCCAGCAGTCCCCGGCGTAGCGGGAGGTGGGGCGATGAGCAGTTCTTC
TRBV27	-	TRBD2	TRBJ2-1	CASSTSGTYNEQFF	TGTGCCAGCTCGACTAGCGGAACCTACAATGAGCAGTTCTTC
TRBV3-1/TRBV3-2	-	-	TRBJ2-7	CASGDYEQYF	TGTGCCAGCGGAGATTACGAGCAGTACTTC
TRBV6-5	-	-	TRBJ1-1	CASSYGPGLDTEAFF	TGTGCCAGCAGTTACGGTCCGGGGTTGGACACTGAAGCTTTCTTT
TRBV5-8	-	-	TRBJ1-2	CASSLREQGGGNYGYTF	TGTGCCAGCAGCTTGAGGGAACAGGGCGGAGGGAACTATGGCTACACCTTC
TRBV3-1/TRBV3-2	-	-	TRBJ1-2	CASSQGRDYGYTF	TGTGCCAGCAGCCAAGGTCGAGATTACGGCTACACCTTC
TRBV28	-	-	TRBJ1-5	CASSWGNQPQHF	TGTGCCAGCAGTTGGGGTAATCAGCCCCAGCATTTT
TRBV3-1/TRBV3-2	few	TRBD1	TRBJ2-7	CASSQSAQGKGEQYF	TGTGCCAGCAGCCAAAGCGCACAGGGGAAAGGCGAGCAGTACTTC
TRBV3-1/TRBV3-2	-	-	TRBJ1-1	CASSQIQKNTEAFF	TGTGCCAGCAGCCAAATACAGAAGAACACTGAAGCTTTCTTT
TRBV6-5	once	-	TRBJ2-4	CASSSSARSDIQYF	TGTGCCAGCAGTTCCTCGGCGCGTTCGGACATTCAGTACTTC
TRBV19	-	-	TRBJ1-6	CASKEAGDSPLHF	TGTGCCAGTAAGGAGGCAGGGGATTCACCCCTCCACTTT
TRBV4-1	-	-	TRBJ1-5	CASSQEGTRTGNQPQHF	TGCGCCAGCAGCCAAGAGGGGACACGGACTGGTAATCAGCCCCAGCATTTT
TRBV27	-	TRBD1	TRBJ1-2	CASSSAEGTGIPYGYTF	TGTGCCAGCAGTTCCGCAGAGGGGACAGGTATTCCCTATGGCTACACCTTC
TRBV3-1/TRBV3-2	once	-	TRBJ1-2	CASSQRGLTNYGYTF	TGTGCCAGCAGCCAACGGGGGCTTACTAACTATGGCTACACCTTC
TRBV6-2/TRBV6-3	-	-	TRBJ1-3	CASSLGGNTIYF	TGTGCCAGCAGCCTAGGGGGAAACACCATATATTTT
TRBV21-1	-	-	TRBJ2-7	CASSKTGDYEQYF	TGTGCCAGCAGCAAAACGGGGGACTACGAGCAGTACTTC
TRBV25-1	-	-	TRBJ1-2	CASSESPTDSYGYTF	TGTGCCAGCAGTGAATCCCCGACGGATTCCTATGGCTACACCTTC
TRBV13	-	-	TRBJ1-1	CASSLGRERENTEAFF	TGTGCCAGCAGCTTAGGCCGGGAACGGGAGAACACTGAAGCTTTCTTT
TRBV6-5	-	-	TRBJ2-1	CASSYLYGNEQFF	TGTGCCAGCAGTTACCTCTATGGCAATGAGCAGTTCTTC